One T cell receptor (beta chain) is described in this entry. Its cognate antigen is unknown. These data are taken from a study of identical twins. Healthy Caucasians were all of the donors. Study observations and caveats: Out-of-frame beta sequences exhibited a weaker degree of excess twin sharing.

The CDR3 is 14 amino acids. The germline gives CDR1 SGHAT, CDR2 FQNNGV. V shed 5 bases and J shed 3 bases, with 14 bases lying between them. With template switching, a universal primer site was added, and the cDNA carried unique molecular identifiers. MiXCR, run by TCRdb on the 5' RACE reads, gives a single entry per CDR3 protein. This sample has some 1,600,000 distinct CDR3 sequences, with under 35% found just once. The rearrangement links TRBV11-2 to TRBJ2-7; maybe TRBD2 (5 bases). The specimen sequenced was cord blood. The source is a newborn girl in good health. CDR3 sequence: CASSPLRGDYEQYF. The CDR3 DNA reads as TGTGCCAGCAGCCCCTTACGGGGAGACTACGAGCAGTACTTC.